A single sample gave rise to the 10 T cell receptor beta chains below, sequenced in a study of blood T cell repertoires in COVID-19. TCRdb keeps only in-frame clones here, not all; method: immunoSEQ multiplex PCR. The table lists about 200,000 clones, 75% to 85% of them singletons. The source material was PBMCs or T cells enriched from blood (not recorded which). These receptors all come from a man aged 40-49 years who had recovered from COVID-19.

The chain employs TRBV6-5 and TRBJ2-7; the match to TRBD2 covers 8 bases. Germline loops: CDR1 MNHEY, CDR2 SVGAGI. Unmatched junction bases numbered 7, after V lost 0 bases and J lost 9 bases. The CDR3 totals 14 residues. CDR3 sequence: CASSYSRLAGPQYF. The CDR3 region has the DNA TGTGCCAGCAGTTACTCTCGTCTAGCGGGCCCGCAGTACTTC.

The J gene is TRBJ1-1, the V gene TRBV28; 8 positions match TRBD1. J lost 2 bases, V lost 1 base, and 9 bases had no gene match. The germline CDR1 and CDR2 sequences are MDHEN and SYDVKM. This CDR3 has 17 amino acids. This chain's CDR3 is CASSLFQGARANTEAFF. The CDR3 DNA follows: TGTGCCAGCAGTTTATTCCAGGGGGCTCGGGCTAACACTGAAGCTTTCTTT.

The sample holds one count of this clone. The chain couples TRBV5-1 to TRBJ2-1; 10 bases are shared with TRBD1. Germline CDR1 and CDR2: SGHRS and YFSETQ. Germline trimming cut 2 bases from V and 12 bases from J; bases unmatched to any gene: 11. The CDR3 has 15 residues. CDR3: CASSFGTGALSWQFF. The CDR3 DNA reads as TGCGCCAGCAGCTTTGGGACAGGGGCACTTTCGTGGCAGTTCTTC.

The gene calls are TRBV4-3 and TRBJ2-6; D may be TRBD1 (5 bases). In germline, CDR1 is LGHNA, CDR2 YSLEER. The length of the CDR3 is 16 residues. Trimming cost V 4 bases and J 2 bases, with 12 bases left between them. CDR3 in DNA: TGCGCCAGCAGCCCCACAGGTCCCCCTGGGGCCAACGTCCTGACTTTC. It encodes CASSPTGPPGANVLTF.

The chain links TRBV11-2 to TRBJ2-2; D may be TRBD2 (6 bases). Trimming removed 1 base at V and 9 bases at J, with 9 bases between. This CDR3 is built from 13 residues. The germline gives CDR1 SGHAT, CDR2 FQNNGV. CDR3 sequence: CASSLVGRRELFF. The CDR3 DNA is TGTGCCAGCAGCTTAGTGGGGAGGCGGGAGCTGTTTTTT. The full variable domain, its missing parts supplied by reference TRBV11-2 and TRBJ2-2, is EAGVAQSPRYKIIEKRQSVAFWCNPISGHATLYWYQQILGQGPKLLIQFQNNGVVDDSQLPKDRFSAERLKGVDSTLKIQPAKLEDSAVYLCASSLVGRRELFFGEGSRLTVL.

The chain recombines TRBV2 with TRBJ1-1; the D is unclear. The length of the CDR3 is 14 residues. V was shortened by 1 base and J by 4 bases, with 10 bases between the two germline ends. Germline V gene sequence: CDR1 SNHLY, CDR2 FYNNEI. CDR3 region: CASSEVGLGTEAFF. The CDR3 coding sequence is TGTGCCAGCAGTGAAGTGGGTCTAGGCACTGAAGCTTTCTTT.

This chain links TRBV2 with TRBJ1-5; unclear D gene. Per the germline V gene, CDR1 is SNHLY and CDR2 is FYNNEI. The ends were cut back, 2 bases at V and 3 bases at J, with 23 bases in the middle. There are 19 residues in the CDR3. CDR3 sequence reads: CASSEREGRQARVNQPQHF. In DNA, the CDR3 is TGTGCCAGCAGTGAACGGGAGGGCCGCCAAGCCCGGGTCAATCAGCCCCAGCATTTT. Looking up the rest from reference TRBV2 and TRBJ1-5 gives the full variable domain: EPEVTQTPSHQVTQMGQEVILRCVPISNHLYFYWYRQILGQKVEFLVSFYNNEISEKSEIFDDQFSVERPDGSNFTLKIRSTKLEDSAMYFCASSEREGRQARVNQPQHFGDGTRLSIL.

The rearrangement links TRBV30 to TRBJ2-5; 9 bases are shared with TRBD2. Trimming at V came to 4 bases and at J to 4 bases, leaving 7 bases not matched to a gene. This CDR3 spans 14 amino acids. CDR1 is GTSNPN, CDR2 SVGIG, per germline (reference sequence). Written as DNA, the CDR3 is TGTGCCTGGATGGCGGGAGGGGCGGGAGAGACCCAGTACTTC. Translated, it gives CAWMAGGAGETQYF. Combining the CDR3 with reference TRBV30 and TRBJ2-5 gives the whole variable domain SQTIHQWPATLVQPVGSPLSLECTVEGTSNPNLYWYRQAAGRGLQLLFYSVGIGQISSEVPQNLSASRPQDRQFILSSKKLLLSDSGFYLCAWMAGGAGETQYFGPGTRLLVL.

The chain recombines TRBV5-1 with TRBJ2-3, with 9 bases lining up with TRBD1. Germline V lookup: CDR1 SGHRS, CDR2 YFSETQ. V trimming: 4 bases; J trimming: 1 base; junction bases outside the gene matches: 13. The CDR3 consists of 18 residues. The CDR3 protein is CASSTLWDRERGTDTQYF. The CDR3 DNA sequence: TGCGCCAGCAGCACCCTTTGGGACAGGGAGCGTGGCACAGATACGCAGTATTTT.

The J gene is TRBJ2-2, the V gene TRBV27; D gene unclear. V lost 4 bases, J lost 4 bases, and 7 bases lay in between. The length of the CDR3 is 13 residues. CDR1 and CDR2 (germline): MNHEY, SMNVEV (reference sequence). CDR3 nucleotides: TGTGCCAGCAGTTGGTTGCGCACCGGGGAGCTGTTTTTT. Protein sequence: CASSWLRTGELFF.